The 22 T cell receptor beta chains below all came from one sample that was sequenced in a study of beta chain features in type 1 diabetes. No antigen is known for these receptors. Every isolated RNA sample was fully reverse transcribed, so sequencing captured expressed TCRB transcripts. Some clones are missing from TCRdb's copy, which holds only in-frame ones; the method was immunoSEQ multiplex PCR. Among some 290,000 clones listed, approximately 24% were seen once. General study findings and limits: Type 1 diabetes patients had TCRB CDR3s that were shorter (moderately but significantly so) in all four CD4+ subsets.

Sequenced: naive CD4+ T cells from blood. The receptor set was obtained from a woman aged 25 to 39 with type 1 diabetes.

This clone was detected only a few times. The chain recombines TRBV5-1 with TRBJ1-2, with 10 bases aligning to TRBD1. The CDR3 runs to 16 residues. The trim removed 1 base at V and 3 bases at J, leaving 6 bases unmatched. The germline CDR1 and CDR2 sequences are SGHRS and YFSETQ. CDR3 nucleotides: TGCGCCAGCAGCTTGTACGGGACAGGGGACGACTATGGCTACACCTTC. Its protein product is CASSLYGTGDDYGYTF.

The table lists this clone with a few counts. This chain links TRBV9 with TRBJ2-7, with D possibly TRBD2 on 5 matching bases. Trimming cost V 1 base and J 6 bases, with 8 bases left between them. Germline V lookup: CDR1 SGDLS, CDR2 YYNGEE. The CDR3 is 12 residues long. The CDR3 is CASSVSGGEQYF. The CDR3 DNA sequence: TGTGCCAGCAGCGTATCTGGAGGCGAGCAGTACTTC.

V is TRBV9 and J is TRBJ2-2; a possible D gene is TRBD1 (5 bases). The germline V gene encodes CDR1 SGDLS and CDR2 YYNGEE. This CDR3 is 12 amino acids long. With 0 bases removed from V and 13 bases from J, the gap between germline ends came to 10 bases. For the CDR3, the DNA is TGTGCCAGCAGCGTAGCTCAGGGCGTGCTGTTTTTT. This sequence encodes CASSVAQGVLFF.

This clone has a handful of counts. The rearrangement links TRBV7-2 to TRBJ2-5, with D uncertain. The V and J ends lost 2 bases and 3 bases respectively, with 10 bases between them. Germline CDR1 and CDR2: SGHTA and FQGNSA. The CDR3 length is 14 residues. The CDR3 reads CASSLLADEETQYF. CDR3 nucleotide sequence: TGTGCCAGCAGCTTATTGGCAGATGAAGAGACCCAGTACTTC.

This clone occurred a few times. This chain connects TRBV15 to TRBJ1-5; D unclear. This CDR3 contains 12 residues. The V gene's germline CDR1 is LNHNV and CDR2 YYDKDF (reference sequence). Deletions cut 0 bases from V and 11 bases from J, with 8 bases between. Written as DNA, the CDR3 is TGTGCCACCAGCAGAGATATCGGGTCCCAGCATTTT. Its protein product is CATSRDIGSQHF.

This sequence joins TRBV5-1 and TRBJ2-1, with a tentative D call TRBD1 (6 bases). The germline V gene has CDR1 SGHRS and CDR2 YFSETQ. The V end was cut by 1 base, the J end by 1 base, with 9 bases between. There are 15 residues in the CDR3. In nucleotides, the CDR3 is TGCGCCAGCAGCTTGATGCAGGGGTCCTACAATGAGCAGTTCTTC. Translated: CASSLMQGSYNEQFF. Full variable domain (remainder filled in from reference TRBV5-1 and TRBJ2-1): KAGVTQTPRYLIKTRGQQVTLSCSPISGHRSVSWYQQTPGQGLQFLFEYFSETQRNKGNFPGRFSGRQFSNSRSEMNVSTLELGDSALYLCASSLMQGSYNEQFFGPGTRLTVL.

This clone was counted only a few times. The chain links TRBV28 to TRBJ2-7; no clear D. The V end was cut by 5 bases, the J end by 7 bases, with 18 bases between. Germline V gene sequence: CDR1 MDHEN, CDR2 SYDVKM. The CDR3 contains 14 residues. The CDR3 is CASSLTTAIGEQYF. In DNA form, the CDR3 reads TGTGCCAGCAGTCTTACGACTGCCATCGGGGAGCAGTACTTC.

This rearrangement joins TRBV4-2 to TRBJ2-3, with no clear D. With 1 base removed from V and 3 bases from J, the gap between germline ends came to 8 bases. Per germline, CDR1 LGHNA and CDR2 YNFKEQ. There are 14 residues in the CDR3. The CDR3 here is CASSQARPTDTQYF. CDR3 nucleotides: TGTGCCAGCAGCCAAGCTAGGCCTACAGATACGCAGTATTTT.

This sequence joins TRBV18 and TRBJ1-1; D uncertain. V dropped 0 bases and J dropped 5 bases, with 10 bases sitting between them. Germline loops: CDR1 KGHSH, CDR2 LQKENI. The CDR3 has 14 residues. The CDR3, as DNA: TGTGCCAGCTCACCACCGACGGGAGGTACTGAAGCTTTCTTT. Translation gives CASSPPTGGTEAFF. The full variable domain, rest sourced from reference TRBV18 and TRBJ1-1, is NAGVMQNPRHLVRRRGQEARLRCSPMKGHSHVYWYRQLPEEGLKFMVYLQKENIIDESGMPKERFSAEFPKEGPSILRIQQVVRGDSAAYFCASSPPTGGTEAFFGQGTRLTVV.

This clone was seen more than once but under ten times. J is TRBJ2-7 and V is TRBV5-1; 7 bases are shared with TRBD1. This CDR3 has 14 amino acids. The V and J ends lost 4 bases and 0 bases, in that order; junction bases with no gene match: 4. Germline CDR1 and CDR2: SGHRS and YFSETQ. CDR3 region: CASSMDRTSYEQYF. CDR3 sequence (DNA): TGCGCCAGCAGCATGGACAGGACCTCCTACGAGCAGTACTTC.

This clone was picked up a small number of times. The chain uses TRBV18 and TRBJ1-1, with 7 positions matching TRBD1. In germline, CDR1 is KGHSH, CDR2 LQKENI. V was clipped by 5 bases and J by 4 bases; unmatched bases: 7. This CDR3 is built from 14 residues. The CDR3 coding sequence is TGTGCCAGCTCAGCGGGACAGCGGATCACTGAAGCTTTCTTT. Translated, it gives CASSAGQRITEAFF.

This rearrangement joins TRBV5-6 to TRBJ1-1; D may be TRBD1 (6 bases). V lost 2 bases and J 5 bases, leaving 13 bases between the germline ends. From germline, CDR1 is SGHDT and CDR2 YYEEEE. The CDR3 extends over 14 amino acids. The CDR3 nucleotides read TGTGCCAGCAGCTTTCGGGGCAGGGGTACTGAAGCTTTCTTT. It translates to CASSFRGRGTEAFF.

The chain employs TRBV5-1 and TRBJ1-5; perhaps TRBD1 as D (5 bases). The CDR3 runs to 16 residues. V lost 4 bases to trimming and J lost 6 bases, with 20 bases between them. Germline CDR1 is SGHRS and CDR2 is YFSETQ. The CDR3 sequence: CASSPLPGGVGQPQHF. CDR3 DNA: TGCGCCAGCAGCCCCCTGCCCGGAGGGGTCGGTCAGCCCCAGCATTTT.

This sequence joins TRBV29-1 and TRBJ2-1, with 9 positions matching TRBD2. The V gene's germline CDR1 is SQVTM and CDR2 ANQGSEA. The junction had 4 bases not matched to a gene; V was cut back by 5 bases and J by 2 bases. CDR3 size: 14 residues. As DNA, the CDR3 is TGCAGCGTTTTTCTAGCGGGACCCTACAATGAGCAGTTCTTC. It specifies CSVFLAGPYNEQFF.

The V and J genes are TRBV2 and TRBJ2-7; possibly TRBD1 for D (6 bases). The V gene lost 3 bases and the J gene lost 4 bases, with 7 bases spanning the gap. CDR1 SNHLY and CDR2 FYNNEI come from the germline V gene. The CDR3 runs to 12 residues. CDR3: CASSDQGYEQYF. CDR3 coding DNA: TGTGCCAGCAGTGATCAGGGGTACGAGCAGTACTTC.

The chain combines TRBV4-1 with TRBJ2-1; D remains ambiguous. The CDR3 covers 12 residues. V was trimmed by 1 base and J by 11 bases, leaving 9 bases between them. The germline CDR1 and CDR2 sequences are MGHRA and YSYEKL. The CDR3 DNA reads TGCGCCAGCAGCCAAGTTAGTGATCAGCAGTTCTTC. Protein: CASSQVSDQQFF.

The J gene is TRBJ1-5, the V gene TRBV21-1; the table assigns TRBD1, which was not confirmed against the DNA. TRBV21-1 constitutes a pseudogene. The CDR3 runs to 15 residues. The CDR3 here is CASSKRQGFNQPQHF. The CDR3 region has the DNA TGTGCCAGCAGCAAGCGACAGGGCTTCAATCAGCCCCAGCATTTT.

A few counts support this clone. The chain combines TRBV2 with TRBJ2-1; no firm D call. The CDR3 covers 16 residues. The ends were cut back, 2 bases at V and 6 bases at J, with 17 bases in the middle. Germline V gene sequence: CDR1 SNHLY, CDR2 FYNNEI. The CDR3 DNA is TGTGCCAGCAGTGAAACCGCGGTCCTACCTGGCAATGAGCAGTTCTTC. The encoded protein is CASSETAVLPGNEQFF. Together with reference TRBV2 and TRBJ2-1, the CDR3 gives the full variable domain: EPEVTQTPSHQVTQMGQEVILRCVPISNHLYFYWYRQILGQKVEFLVSFYNNEISEKSEIFDDQFSVERPDGSNFTLKIRSTKLEDSAMYFCASSETAVLPGNEQFFGPGTRLTVL.

This chain uses TRBV7-9 with TRBJ2-2; D is ambiguous. CDR3 length: 15 residues. CDR1 and CDR2 from the germline V gene are SEHNR and FQNEAQ (reference sequence). V gave up 2 bases and J gave up 6 bases, with 13 bases separating them. The CDR3: CASSLRLEISGELFF. In nucleotides, the CDR3 is TGTGCCAGCAGCTTACGGCTAGAAATCTCCGGGGAGCTGTTTTTT.

The chain uses TRBV18 and TRBJ1-3; D uncertain. Germline CDR1 reads KGHSH; CDR2 reads LQKENI. There are 15 residues in the CDR3. V lost 6 bases and J lost 2, with 14 bases in between. CDR3 amino acids: CASSPQASPGNTIYF. The CDR3 region has the DNA TGTGCCAGCTCGCCCCAGGCTTCTCCTGGAAACACCATATATTTT.

This clone came up a few times. J is TRBJ1-4 and V is TRBV19; no definite D call. Germline V lookup: CDR1 LNHDA, CDR2 SQIVND (reference sequence). Trimming removed 11 bases at V and 5 bases at J, with 9 bases between. The CDR3 has 11 amino acids. The CDR3 nucleotides read TGTGCCGCCGGCGGAAATGAAAAACTGTTTTTT. Protein sequence: CAAGGNEKLFF.

This rearrangement joins TRBV10-3 to TRBJ1-2, with 7 bases matching TRBD1. The J segment lost 14 bases and the V segment lost 11 bases, leaving 11 bases of the junction unmatched. The germline gives CDR1 ENHRY, CDR2 SYGVKD. The length of the CDR3 is 10 residues. This CDR3 reads CAPGTASGTF. CDR3 nucleotides: TGTGCCCCCGGGACAGCAAGCGGGACCTTC.